These 12 T cell receptor beta chains were all obtained from the same sample, sequenced in a study of neurological immune-mediated disorders. TCRdb redid the calling of the 5' RACE reads with MiXCR, one entry per CDR3 protein. Here the sample spans just over 20,000 distinct CDR3 sequences, around 15% being singletons. Specimen: CD8+ T cells from blood. All receptors come from a woman aged 18-29 years with multiple sclerosis.

This clonotype was found many times. The rearrangement joins TRBV7-8 to TRBJ2-3, with D perhaps matching TRBD2 (6 bases). V was cut by 2 bases and J by 4 bases, with 16 bases left in between. The CDR3 loop spans 16 amino acids. The germline V gene encodes CDR1 SGHVS and CDR2 FQNEAQ. CDR3 nucleotide sequence: TGTGCCAGCAGCTTACCTCGGACTACAAACGCAGATACGCAGTATTTT. Translation gives CASSLPRTTNADTQYF.

There are many counts of this clonotype. This sequence joins TRBV5-6 and TRBJ1-1; D is uncertain. CDR3 length: 14 amino acids. Germline V gene lookup returns CDR1 SGHDT and CDR2 YYEEEE. The V gene lost 6 bases and the J gene lost 1 base, with 13 bases spanning the gap. CDR3 coding DNA: TGTGCCAGCAACCAACCCAGATGGAACACTGAAGCTTTCTTT. Translation: CASNQPRWNTEAFF.

In its sample, this clonotype was seen a few times. The rearrangement joins TRBV19 to TRBJ1-1; maybe TRBD1 (6 bases). Germline V lookup: CDR1 LNHDA, CDR2 SQIVND (reference sequence). This CDR3 has 16 amino acids. V was clipped by 7 bases and J by 4 bases, with 22 bases between them. The CDR3 sequence: CASTSGGRGIFTEAFF. CDR3 coding DNA: TGTGCCAGTACCTCCGGGGGCAGGGGTATTTTCACTGAAGCTTTCTTT.

In its sample, this clonotype was seen many times. The chain links TRBV27 to TRBJ2-5; no clear D gene. There are 16 residues in the CDR3. Trimming took 6 bases from V and 0 from J, leaving 17 bases between them. Germline-derived CDR1 and CDR2 are MNHEY and SMNVEV (reference sequence). The DNA for the CDR3 is TGTGCCAGCAGCTTTTCAGTCGAAAACCACCAAGAGACCCAGTACTTC. It specifies CASSFSVENHQETQYF.

This clonotype was recorded at least ten times. The chain is built from TRBV5-1 and TRBJ2-1, with D hard to call. Germline V gene sequence: CDR1 SGHRS, CDR2 YFSETQ. Trimming shortened V by 0 bases and J by 4 bases, and 17 bases separated the two germline ends. This CDR3 region has 17 residues. CDR3 in amino acids: CASSLERHPMSYNEQFF. CDR3 in DNA: TGCGCCAGCAGCTTGGAGAGACACCCTATGTCATACAATGAGCAGTTCTTC.

This rearrangement joins TRBV5-1 to TRBJ2-5; D may be TRBD2 (5 bases). This CDR3 contains 11 residues. Trimming left V 3 bases short and J 5 bases short, with 5 bases between. Germline loops: CDR1 SGHRS, CDR2 YFSETQ. CDR3 in amino acids: CASSSGETQYF. The CDR3 DNA reads TGCGCCAGCAGCTCGGGGGAGACCCAGTACTTC.

This clonotype was recorded at least ten times. The chain carries TRBV12-3 or TRBV12-4 and TRBJ2-5, with D tentatively TRBD2 (5 bases). V lost 1 base and J 1 base, leaving 7 bases between the germline ends. The CDR3 length is 14 residues. The CDR3 loop reads CASSLGGLQETQYF. The CDR3, as DNA: TGTGCCAGCAGTTTAGGAGGGCTCCAAGAGACCCAGTACTTC.

The genes are TRBV20-1 and TRBJ1-2; D unclear. The CDR3 has 14 amino acids. Trimming took off 2 bases at V and 0 bases at J, with 10 bases between the two ends. CDR1 and CDR2 (germline): DFQATT, SNEGSKA (reference sequence). The CDR3 bases are TGCAGTGCTAGACCTCGGAATACTAACTATGGCTACACCTTC. Its translation: CSARPRNTNYGYTF.

The CDR3 spells CATSKRTSGSSGELFF. CDR3 coding DNA: TGTGCCACCAGCAAGCGGACTAGCGGGAGCTCCGGGGAGCTGTTTTTT. The V gene is TRBV15, the J gene TRBJ2-2, with 13 bases that match TRBD2. Germline V gene data show CDR1 as LNHNV and CDR2 as YYDKDF (reference sequence). V shed 4 bases and J 6 bases; nucleotides not matched to a gene: 5. The CDR3 is 16 residues long.

This clonotype was observed at least ten times. V usage is TRBV11-2 and J usage is TRBJ2-7; D gene ambiguous. The CDR3 contains 13 residues. V gave up 5 bases and J gave up 3 bases, with 11 bases separating them. The V gene's germline CDR1 is SGHAT and CDR2 FQNNGV. Here the CDR3 DNA reads TGTGCCAGCAGCCCCGTCACAGACTACGAGCAGTACGTC. It is translated as CASSPVTDYEQYV.

This clonotype came up many times. The chain recombines TRBV7-9 with TRBJ1-1, with D unresolved. The CDR3 runs 11 residues. The V gene lost 1 base and the J gene lost 11 bases, with 8 bases spanning the gap. Germline CDR1 SEHNR, CDR2 FQNEAQ (reference sequence). The CDR3 protein is CASSLGGGAFF. In DNA, the CDR3 is TGTGCCAGCAGCTTAGGCGGCGGGGCTTTCTTT.

In this sample, this clonotype turned up many times. The chain employs TRBV20-1 and TRBJ2-7; D might be TRBD1 or TRBD2, each matching 5 bases. Deletions cut 5 bases from V and 3 bases from J, with 17 bases between. Germline lookup yields CDR1 DFQATT and CDR2 SNEGSKA (reference sequence). The CDR3 has 14 amino acids. The CDR3 DNA reads TGCAGTGCTGAAACCGGGACGTTGTACTACGAGCAGTACTTC. Residues: CSAETGTLYYEQYF.